The 22 T cell receptor beta chains reported below all come from one sample, sequenced in a study of blood T cell repertoires in COVID-19. Sequencing used immunoSEQ multiplex PCR; TCRdb keeps in-frame clones, though not all of them. The table includes 60,000 to 90,000 clones, around 80% detected once. The sequenced sample was peripheral blood. The origin of the receptors is a man aged 55 to 70 with active or convalescent COVID-19.

In its sample, this clone was seen once. The J gene is TRBJ1-1, the V gene TRBV2; 7 bases agree with TRBD1. The germline V gene has CDR1 SNHLY and CDR2 FYNNEI. The CDR3 runs 14 residues. The V segment lost 8 bases and the J segment 5 bases; nucleotides outside the gene matches: 11. Here the CDR3 reads CASFKGGRGTEAFF. CDR3 nucleotide sequence: TGTGCCAGCTTTAAAGGGGGCCGGGGAACTGAAGCTTTCTTT.

The chain joins TRBV7-2 to TRBJ2-5; TRBD2 aligns across 11 bases. V trimming: 5 bases; J trimming: 4 bases; junction bases outside the gene matches: 6. This CDR3 region has 15 residues. Per germline, CDR1 SGHTA and CDR2 FQGNSA. CDR3 bases: TGTGCCAGCAGCGGTAGACTAGCGGGGCGAGAGACCCAGTACTTC. Protein sequence: CASSGRLAGRETQYF.

The J gene is TRBJ1-3, the V gene TRBV30, with D tentatively TRBD1 (6 bases). The length of the CDR3 is 13 residues. The V gene's germline CDR1 is GTSNPN and CDR2 SVGIG (reference sequence). V was clipped by 0 bases and J by 8 bases, with 11 bases between them. CDR3 amino acids: CAWSVGTQYTIYF. CDR3 DNA: TGTGCCTGGAGTGTGGGGACACAGTACACCATATATTTT.

V and J are TRBV18 and TRBJ1-2, with D uncertain. V shed 3 bases and J shed 2 bases, with 7 bases lying between them. The CDR3 is made up of 13 amino acids. Germline V gene lookup returns CDR1 KGHSH and CDR2 LQKENI. The CDR3 nucleotides read TGTGCCAGCTCACCGACTGAGAACTATGGCTACACCTTC. The encoded protein is CASSPTENYGYTF. Looking up the rest from reference TRBV18 and TRBJ1-2 gives the full variable domain: NAGVMQNPRHLVRRRGQEARLRCSPMKGHSHVYWYRQLPEEGLKFMVYLQKENIIDESGMPKERFSAEFPKEGPSILRIQQVVRGDSAAYFCASSPTENYGYTFGSGTRLTVV.

V usage is TRBV5-6 and J usage is TRBJ1-1; D may be TRBD1 (5 bases). This CDR3 comprises 14 residues. CDR1 and CDR2 from the germline V gene are SGHDT and YYEEEE. V was trimmed by 3 bases and J by 6 bases, leaving 15 bases between them. CDR3: CASSSQGERAEAFF. CDR3 in DNA: TGTGCCAGCAGCTCTCAGGGCGAAAGGGCTGAAGCTTTCTTT. The whole variable domain, filled in from reference TRBV5-6 and TRBJ1-1, reads DAGVTQSPTHLIKTRGQQVTLRCSPKSGHDTVSWYQQALGQGPQFIFQYYEEEERQRGNFPDRFSGHQFPNYSSELNVNALLLGDSALYLCASSSQGERAEAFFGQGTRLTVV.

This chain connects TRBV12-3 or TRBV12-4 to TRBJ2-7; D possibly corresponds to TRBD1 (6 bases). Between the trimmed V and J ends, which lost 7 bases and 2 bases, there was a span of 12 bases. The CDR3 consists of 13 residues. DNA of the CDR3: TGTGCCAGCATGACAGGAATCCCCTACGAGCAGTACTTC. It is translated as CASMTGIPYEQYF.

The J gene is TRBJ2-3, the V gene TRBV4-2; 9 nucleotides agree with TRBD2. CDR1 LGHNA and CDR2 YNFKEQ come from the germline V gene. This CDR3 has 14 amino acids. V was clipped by 1 base and J by 6 bases; unmatched bases: 2. The CDR3 DNA reads as TGTGCCAGCAGCCAAGCTAGCGGGGTGGATACGCAGTATTTT. Its protein product is CASSQASGVDTQYF.

A few counts support this clone. CDR3 region: CASSYPGQSSTF. For the CDR3, the DNA is TGTGCCAGCAGTTACCCAGGACAGAGTTCCACCTTC. The chain joins TRBV6-5 to TRBJ1-2, with a weak D call TRBD1 (6 bases). Germline CDR1 is MNHEY and CDR2 is SVGAGI. V gave up 2 bases and J gave up 13 bases, with 14 bases separating them. CDR3 length: 12 residues.

This clone was recorded a few times. The chain is built from TRBV6-5 and TRBJ1-4; 8 nucleotides match TRBD1. CDR1 MNHEY and CDR2 SVGAGI come from the germline V gene. Trimming took 0 bases from V and 7 from J; bases not matched to a gene: 4. The CDR3 extends over 15 amino acids. The CDR3 DNA is TGTGCCAGCAGTTACTCGCAGGGGGCCGGTGAAAAACTGTTTTTT. It encodes CASSYSQGAGEKLFF.

The chain recombines TRBV12-3 or TRBV12-4 with TRBJ2-1, with 10 bases that match TRBD1. This CDR3 region has 13 residues. After removal of 1 base from V and 9 bases from J, the junction contained 0 bases not matched to a gene. The DNA of the CDR3 is TGTGCCAGCAGTTTAGGGACAGGGGGTGAGCAGTTCTTC. Translating it yields CASSLGTGGEQFF.

This clone has just one count. The gene calls are TRBV6-5 and TRBJ1-1; TRBD1 might be the D (5 bases). CDR3 length equals 15 residues. Trimming pared 4 bases from V and 0 bases from J, leaving 12 bases between. Looked up from germline, CDR1 is MNHEY and CDR2 is SVGAGI. Written as DNA, the CDR3 is TGTGCCAGCAGTTCGGGCAGGGCTCTGAACACTGAAGCTTTCTTT. This translates into CASSSGRALNTEAFF.

V and J are TRBV7-8 and TRBJ2-2; 14 positions match TRBD2. Germline V gene sequence: CDR1 SGHVS, CDR2 FQNEAQ. CDR3 length equals 21 residues. J was trimmed by 2 bases and V by 2 bases; bases with no gene match: 13. DNA for the CDR3: TGTGCCAGCAGCTTACGAGGACTAGCGGGGGGTGGGAGCTTTAACACCGGGGAGCTGTTTTTT. It codes for CASSLRGLAGGGSFNTGELFF. The full variable domain, in which reference TRBV7-8 and TRBJ2-2 provide the parts outside the CDR3, is GAGVSQSPRYKVAKRGQDVALRCDPISGHVSLFWYQQALGQGPEFLTYFQNEAQLDKSGLPSDRFFAERPEGSVSTLKIQRTQQEDSAVYLCASSLRGLAGGGSFNTGELFFGEGSRLTVL.

A few counts support this clone. The chain links TRBV30 to TRBJ1-1; D is perhaps TRBD1 (5 bases). The CDR3 is 14 amino acids. CDR1 GTSNPN and CDR2 SVGIG come from the germline V gene (reference sequence). V was trimmed by 4 bases and J by 1 base, leaving 13 bases between them. The CDR3 DNA reads TGTGCCTGGACCCCCCGGACACCGAACACTGAAGCTTTCTTT. This gives the protein CAWTPRTPNTEAFF. Full variable domain (outside the CDR3, taken from reference TRBV30 and TRBJ1-1): SQTIHQWPATLVQPVGSPLSLECTVEGTSNPNLYWYRQAAGRGLQLLFYSVGIGQISSEVPQNLSASRPQDRQFILSSKKLLLSDSGFYLCAWTPRTPNTEAFFGQGTRLTVV.

This clone was counted a single time. The chain carries TRBV6-2 or TRBV6-3 and TRBJ1-5; possibly TRBD1 for D (5 bases). CDR3 size: 15 residues. CDR1 MNHEY and CDR2 SVGEGT come from the germline V gene. The V end lost 2 bases, the J end lost 7 bases, and 15 bases lay between the germline ends. CDR3 amino acids: CASSYNLRGGQPQHF. CDR3 DNA: TGTGCCAGCAGTTACAATCTAAGGGGAGGGCAGCCCCAGCATTTT.

The chain links TRBV12-3 or TRBV12-4 to TRBJ1-1, with D possibly being TRBD1 (6 bases). Trimming removed 3 bases at V and 9 bases at J, with 11 bases between. CDR3 length: 12 amino acids. DNA of the CDR3: TGTGCCAGCAGTTTGGGGCAGGGGCAAGCTTTCTTT. This sequence encodes CASSLGQGQAFF.

The chain has TRBV7-8 and TRBJ1-3; D not certain. Trimming shortened V by 0 bases and J by 3 bases, and 12 bases separated the two germline ends. This CDR3 has 16 amino acids. Germline CDR1 is SGHVS and CDR2 is FQNEAQ. Written as DNA, the CDR3 is TGTGCCAGCAGCTTAGCGGAAACAGACGATGGAAACACCATATATTTT. Protein sequence: CASSLAETDDGNTIYF.

The chain couples TRBV7-3 to TRBJ2-6; TRBD1 agrees at 9 bases. The CDR3 runs to 17 residues. Germline CDR1 SGHTA, CDR2 FQGTGA. Germline trimming cut 5 bases from V and 0 bases from J; bases unmatched to any gene: 5. CDR3: CASSLGTGSSGANVLTF. The CDR3 DNA reads TGTGCCAGCAGCCTTGGGACAGGGAGCTCTGGGGCCAACGTCCTGACTTTC.

The chain combines TRBV19 with TRBJ2-1; TRBD1 is a possible D gene (6 bases). V dropped 2 bases and J dropped 5 bases, with 10 bases sitting between them. This CDR3 region has 14 residues. Looked up from germline, CDR1 is LNHDA and CDR2 is SQIVND (reference sequence). The CDR3 coding sequence is TGTGCCAGTAGTATACAGGGGAGCAACAATGAGCAGTTCTTC. Translation gives CASSIQGSNNEQFF.

V and J are TRBV29-1 and TRBJ2-1, with TRBD1 as a possible D gene (6 bases). The ends were cut back, 3 bases at V and 13 bases at J, with 16 bases in the middle. Germline V gene lookup returns CDR1 SQVTM and CDR2 ANQGSEA. This CDR3 spans 12 amino acids. CDR3 sequence reads: CSVDLSQGRQFF. CDR3 in DNA: TGCAGCGTTGATCTCTCCCAGGGGCGACAGTTCTTC.

The genes are TRBV7-2 and TRBJ2-1, with a weak D call TRBD1 (5 bases). Germline V lookup: CDR1 SGHTA, CDR2 FQGNSA. This CDR3 has 13 residues. V was shortened by 5 bases and J by 6 bases, with 11 bases between the two germline ends. CDR3 sequence: CASSQGRVNEQFF. CDR3 DNA sequence: TGTGCCAGCAGCCAGGGAAGGGTCAATGAGCAGTTCTTC.

The chain uses TRBV20-1 and TRBJ2-2; possible D gene TRBD1, 6 bases. V was trimmed by 3 bases and J by 0 bases, leaving 14 bases between them. This CDR3 has 16 amino acids. Looked up from germline, CDR1 is DFQATT and CDR2 is SNEGSKA (reference sequence). The CDR3 protein is CSASKGRGPNTGELFF. The CDR3 DNA reads as TGCAGTGCTAGTAAGGGCAGGGGCCCGAACACCGGGGAGCTGTTTTTT.

V and J are TRBV21-1 and TRBJ2-7; the table's TRBD1 call for D was not verified on the DNA. TRBV21-1 is tagged as a pseudogene. The CDR3 runs 16 residues. The CDR3, as DNA: TGTGCCAGCACCATCCGATCATGGACAGGGCCCTACGAGCAGTACTTC. Protein sequence: CASTIRSWTGPYEQYF.